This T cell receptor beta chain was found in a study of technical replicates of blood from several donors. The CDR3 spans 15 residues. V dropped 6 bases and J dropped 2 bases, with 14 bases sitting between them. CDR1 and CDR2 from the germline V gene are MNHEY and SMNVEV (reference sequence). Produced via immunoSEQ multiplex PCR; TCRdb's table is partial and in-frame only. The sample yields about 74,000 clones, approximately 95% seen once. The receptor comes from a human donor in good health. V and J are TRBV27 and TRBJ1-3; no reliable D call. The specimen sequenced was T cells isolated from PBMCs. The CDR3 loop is CASSLGGSTGNTIYF. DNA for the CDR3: TGTGCCAGCAGCCTTGGAGGGAGTACTGGAAACACCATATATTTT.